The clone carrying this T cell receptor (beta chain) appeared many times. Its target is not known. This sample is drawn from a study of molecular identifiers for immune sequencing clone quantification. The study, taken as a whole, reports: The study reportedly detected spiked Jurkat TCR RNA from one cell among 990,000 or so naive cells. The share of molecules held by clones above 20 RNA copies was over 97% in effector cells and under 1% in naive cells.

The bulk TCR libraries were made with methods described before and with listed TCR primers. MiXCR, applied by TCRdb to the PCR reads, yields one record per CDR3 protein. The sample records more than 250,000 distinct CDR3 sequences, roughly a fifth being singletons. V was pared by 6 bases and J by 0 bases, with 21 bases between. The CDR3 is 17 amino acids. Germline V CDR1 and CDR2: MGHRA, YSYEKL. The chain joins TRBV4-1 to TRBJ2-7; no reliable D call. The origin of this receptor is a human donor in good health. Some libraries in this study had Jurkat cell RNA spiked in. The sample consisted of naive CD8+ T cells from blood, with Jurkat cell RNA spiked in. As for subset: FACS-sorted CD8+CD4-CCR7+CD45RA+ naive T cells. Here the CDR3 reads CASSPDIITPSSYEQYF. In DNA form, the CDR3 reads TGCGCCAGCAGTCCCGATATAATCACCCCAAGCTCCTACGAGCAGTACTTC.